Presented here are 32 T cell receptor beta chains from one specimen sequenced in a study of cytomegalovirus exposure and HLA in healthy donors. The primer mix had 60 Vbeta and 13 Jbeta primers. Profiling relied on immunoSEQ multiplex PCR, and the TCRdb table lists in-frame clones only, not all of them. The sample lists about 120,000 clones, roughly 70% seen once, with roughly 0.87% in the top ten. Material for sequencing was PBMCs. The receptor set was obtained from a woman in her twenties or thirties in good health and CMV-seronegative.

The V and J genes are TRBV19 and TRBJ1-2, with D maybe TRBD1 (6 bases). The V gene's germline CDR1 is LNHDA and CDR2 SQIVND (reference sequence). This CDR3 is built from 12 residues. Trimming took off 5 bases at V and 9 bases at J, with 13 bases between the two ends. As DNA, the CDR3 is TGTGCCAGTAGTGCAGGGGCTCTGAGCTACACCTTC. This encodes CASSAGALSYTF.

CDR3 nucleotides: TGTGCCAGCGGAAAGGGGTGGGATGAAAAACTGTTTTTT. Amino acids: CASGKGWDEKLFF. The rearrangement links TRBV19 to TRBJ1-4; D possibly corresponds to TRBD1 (5 bases). The germline V gene has CDR1 LNHDA and CDR2 SQIVND (reference sequence). The CDR3 totals 13 residues. V lost 9 bases, J lost 6 bases, and 14 bases lay in between.

Only one count was recorded for this clone. This rearrangement joins TRBV6-5 to TRBJ1-2; D possibly corresponds to TRBD1 (5 bases). CDR3 size: 16 residues. Germline V gene data show CDR1 as MNHEY and CDR2 as SVGAGI. Trimming pared 2 bases from V and 7 bases from J, leaving 20 bases between. The CDR3 nucleotides are TGTGCCAGCAGTTACGGCGGGACCGCTCGTGGCGCTGGCTACACCTTC. It is translated as CASSYGGTARGAGYTF.

The chain is built from TRBV7-2 and TRBJ1-1; perhaps TRBD1 as D (6 bases). This CDR3 comprises 14 residues. Per germline, CDR1 SGHTA and CDR2 FQGNSA. Trimming took 6 bases from V and 1 from J, leaving 12 bases between them. CDR3 sequence reads: CASRSGVWNTEAFF. CDR3 in DNA: TGTGCCAGCAGGTCAGGGGTATGGAACACTGAAGCTTTCTTT.

This rearrangement joins TRBV5-1 to TRBJ1-2; D is uncertain. Looked up from germline, CDR1 is SGHRS and CDR2 is YFSETQ. The CDR3 totals 13 residues. Trimming removed 4 bases from V and 2 bases from J, with 9 bases in between. The CDR3 is CASSTDWNYGYTF. In DNA, the CDR3 is TGCGCCAGCAGCACGGACTGGAACTATGGCTACACCTTC. Full variable domain (rest looked up from reference TRBV5-1 and TRBJ1-2): KAGVTQTPRYLIKTRGQQVTLSCSPISGHRSVSWYQQTPGQGLQFLFEYFSETQRNKGNFPGRFSGRQFSNSRSEMNVSTLELGDSALYLCASSTDWNYGYTFGSGTRLTVV.

The chain employs TRBV27 and TRBJ1-1, with no clear D. Germline CDR1 reads MNHEY; CDR2 reads SMNVEV (reference sequence). The CDR3 sequence is 17 residues long. With 7 bases removed from V and 0 bases from J, the gap between germline ends came to 21 bases. The CDR3 region is CASTLRAGTFMNTEAFF. DNA of the CDR3: TGTGCCAGCACCCTTCGTGCGGGAACATTCATGAACACTGAAGCTTTCTTT.

This chain connects TRBV28 to TRBJ1-6, with 7 positions matching TRBD1. Germline values: CDR1 MDHEN, CDR2 SYDVKM. The CDR3 consists of 11 residues. V trimming: 8 bases; J trimming: 8 bases; junction bases outside the gene matches: 0. In DNA, the CDR3 is TGTGCCAGCGGGACAGATTCACCCCTCCACTTT. As protein: CASGTDSPLHF.

A few counts support this clone. The chain is built from TRBV5-1 and TRBJ2-3; 10 positions agree with TRBD2. Germline loops: CDR1 SGHRS, CDR2 YFSETQ. With V trimmed by 4 bases and J by 8 bases, 7 bases remained unmatched. CDR3 length: 14 amino acids. DNA of the CDR3: TGCGCCAGCAGCCCTGGACTAGCGGCCGGTACGCAGTATTTT. Amino acid sequence: CASSPGLAAGTQYF.

This CDR3 reads CASSSLGDIPPGKLFF. The CDR3 DNA sequence: TGTGCCAGCAGTTCCCTCGGGGACATTCCCCCCGGAAAACTGTTTTTT. The V and J genes are TRBV6-5 and TRBJ1-4; tentatively, D is TRBD1 (6 bases). The length of the CDR3 is 16 residues. Trimming removed 4 bases at V and 10 bases at J, with 22 bases between. The germline CDR1 and CDR2 sequences are MNHEY and SVGAGI.

The chain combines TRBV10-3 with TRBJ2-7; possible D gene TRBD1, 6 bases. The CDR3 runs to 14 residues. V was pared by 0 bases and J by 3 bases, with 9 bases between. Germline V lookup: CDR1 ENHRY, CDR2 SYGVKD. The CDR3 DNA reads as TGTGCCATCAGTGAGTCAAGACAGGTCTACGAGCAGTACTTC. It encodes CAISESRQVYEQYF.

This clone came up a few times. The J gene is TRBJ1-1, the V gene TRBV30; TRBD1 matches 7 bases. This CDR3 has 12 amino acids. Germline V CDR1 and CDR2: GTSNPN, SVGIG (reference sequence). Trimming removed 0 bases from V and 7 bases from J; junction bases left unmatched: 2. CDR3 DNA: TGTGCCTGGAGTGTGGACAGGTTTGAAGCTTTCTTT. It translates to CAWSVDRFEAFF.

This clone was counted only a few times. The chain joins TRBV5-1 to TRBJ2-1; 9 positions agree with TRBD2. CDR1 and CDR2 from the germline V gene are SGHRS and YFSETQ. This CDR3 comprises 16 residues. Losses at the gene ends were 4 bases for V and 4 bases for J; bases not matched to a gene: 9. The CDR3 loop reads CASSPLSGSGYNEQFF. The DNA of the CDR3 is TGCGCCAGCAGCCCCCTTAGCGGGAGTGGATACAATGAGCAGTTCTTC.

The CDR3 region is CAWSVEASGGDTQYF. In DNA form, the CDR3 reads TGTGCCTGGAGTGTAGAGGCTAGCGGGGGAGATACGCAGTATTTT. The chain uses TRBV30 and TRBJ2-3; 10 bases agree with TRBD2. The CDR3 is made up of 15 amino acids. Trimming at V came to 0 bases and at J to 5 bases, leaving 5 bases not matched to a gene. Germline assignment: CDR1 GTSNPN and CDR2 SVGIG (reference sequence).

The chain uses TRBV5-1 and TRBJ2-7, with a tentative D call TRBD2 (5 bases). The CDR3 loop spans 16 amino acids. V was shortened by 1 base and J by 1 base, with 15 bases between the two germline ends. Germline values: CDR1 SGHRS, CDR2 YFSETQ. As DNA, the CDR3 is TGCGCCAGCAGCTTGACAACTAGGAGCCATTCCTACGAGCAGTACTTC. Its translation is CASSLTTRSHSYEQYF. Based on the CDR3 plus reference TRBV5-1 and TRBJ2-7, the full variable domain is KAGVTQTPRYLIKTRGQQVTLSCSPISGHRSVSWYQQTPGQGLQFLFEYFSETQRNKGNFPGRFSGRQFSNSRSEMNVSTLELGDSALYLCASSLTTRSHSYEQYFGPGTRLTVT.

V and J are TRBV4-1 and TRBJ2-6, with D hard to call. CDR3 length: 14 amino acids. V was shortened by 0 bases and J by 4 bases, with 4 bases between the two germline ends. Germline CDR1 is MGHRA and CDR2 is YSYEKL. The CDR3 DNA reads as TGCGCCAGCAGCCAAGATTCAGGGGCCAACGTCCTGACTTTC. Its translation: CASSQDSGANVLTF.

The chain uses TRBV4-3 and TRBJ2-1, with 8 bases fitting TRBD1. Germline V gene data show CDR1 as LGHNA and CDR2 as YSLEER. This CDR3 is built from 16 residues. V lost 0 bases to trimming and J lost 7 bases; unmatched junction nucleotides: 8. This chain's CDR3 is CASSQDRRTGTNEQFF. The CDR3 DNA is TGCGCCAGCAGCCAAGATAGGAGGACAGGGACGAATGAGCAGTTCTTC.

This clone was observed a few times. The sample has other DNA sequences that encode this CDR3 too. V gene TRBV5-1 combines with J gene TRBJ1-2; D is possibly TRBD1 (5 bases). The V gene's germline CDR1 is SGHRS and CDR2 YFSETQ. The CDR3 sequence is 13 residues long. Trimming cost V 2 bases and J 2 bases, with 7 bases left between them. This CDR3 reads CASSLAGNYGYTF. DNA for the CDR3: TGCGCCAGCAGCTTAGCAGGGAACTATGGCTACACCTTC.

The chain has TRBV12-5 and TRBJ1-1; D may be TRBD1 (5 bases). Germline lookup yields CDR1 LGHNT and CDR2 FRNRAP. Trimming removed 6 bases from V and 0 bases from J, with 20 bases in between. The CDR3 totals 17 residues. In DNA form, the CDR3 reads TGTGCTAGTGGCTTCCAGGGATTAGGCGGGGTGAACACTGAAGCTTTCTTT. The encoded protein is CASGFQGLGGVNTEAFF.

The chain carries TRBV6-5 and TRBJ1-5; D gene uncertain. V lost 4 bases, J lost 3 bases, and 7 bases lay in between. Germline V gene data show CDR1 as MNHEY and CDR2 as SVGAGI. The CDR3 length is 13 residues. Written as DNA, the CDR3 is TGTGCCAGCAGTTCCAGGCTCAATCAGCCCCAGCATTTT. Protein sequence: CASSSRLNQPQHF.

The DNA for the CDR3 is TGTGCCATCGACGGGGGGCGCTTAAACACTGAAGCTTTCTTT. Its protein product is CAIDGGRLNTEAFF. The rearrangement joins TRBV2 to TRBJ1-1; the D gene is possibly TRBD1 (6 bases). In germline, CDR1 is SNHLY, CDR2 FYNNEI. Between the trimmed V and J ends, which lost 10 bases and 2 bases, there was a span of 17 bases. The CDR3 has 14 residues.

The chain joins TRBV7-3 to TRBJ2-2; 8 bases agree with TRBD2. This CDR3 comprises 16 residues. J was trimmed by 5 bases and V by 1 base; bases with no gene match: 6. Germline-derived CDR1 and CDR2 are SGHTA and FQGTGA. CDR3 region: CASSLIGGDLTGELFF. CDR3 nucleotide sequence: TGTGCCAGCAGCTTAATCGGGGGGGATTTAACCGGGGAGCTGTTTTTT.

The CDR3 DNA is TGTGCCTGGAGTGCAGGCTCAATGAACACTGAAGCTTTCTTT. Translation gives CAWSAGSMNTEAFF. V gene TRBV30 combines with J gene TRBJ1-1; unclear D gene. Germline loops: CDR1 GTSNPN, CDR2 SVGIG (reference sequence). This CDR3 has 14 amino acids. The V end lost 1 base, the J end lost 0 bases, and 9 bases lay between the germline ends.

This clone turned up a few times. V usage is TRBV7-9 and J usage is TRBJ2-2, with 14 bases fitting TRBD2. The junction had 6 bases not matched to a gene; V was cut back by 2 bases and J by 4 bases. Per germline, CDR1 SEHNR and CDR2 FQNEAQ (reference sequence). CDR3 length: 18 amino acids. The CDR3 region has the DNA TGTGCCAGCAGCTTATCGGGACTAGCGGGGGCGACCACCGGGGAGCTGTTTTTT. Encoded protein: CASSLSGLAGATTGELFF.

The chain recombines TRBV18 with TRBJ1-1; TRBD1 might be the D (6 bases). The V end lost 6 bases, the J end lost 4 bases, and 18 bases lay between the germline ends. CDR1 is KGHSH and CDR2 is LQKENI in the germline V gene. CDR3 length equals 15 residues. CDR3 bases: TGTGCCAGCTCCGAACTGAGGGGGATGGGCACTGAAGCTTTCTTT. This encodes CASSELRGMGTEAFF.

This clone was seen just once. The chain is built from TRBV6-1 and TRBJ1-3; no reliable D call. Germline lookup yields CDR1 MNHNS and CDR2 SASEGT. Trimming removed 1 base at V and 0 bases at J, with 4 bases between. This CDR3 is 14 amino acids long. Here the CDR3 DNA reads TGTGCCAGCAGTGAAGTATTCTCTGGAAACACCATATATTTT. Its protein product is CASSEVFSGNTIYF.

The CDR3 sequence is CASSYGVGQGAYEQYF. Here the CDR3 DNA reads TGTGCCAGCAGTTACGGAGTGGGACAGGGGGCCTACGAGCAGTACTTC. This chain joins TRBV6-5 and TRBJ2-7, with 11 bases identical to TRBD1. CDR1 and CDR2 (germline): MNHEY, SVGAGI. The CDR3 runs to 16 residues. With V trimmed by 2 bases and J by 2 bases, 5 bases remained unmatched.

V and J are TRBV4-1 and TRBJ2-2, with D perhaps matching TRBD2 (5 bases). V lost 2 bases and J 3 bases, leaving 13 bases between the germline ends. CDR3 size: 16 residues. In germline, CDR1 is MGHRA, CDR2 YSYEKL. CDR3 protein: CASSQKDGVYTGELFF. CDR3 nucleotide sequence: TGCGCCAGCAGCCAAAAAGACGGGGTGTACACCGGGGAGCTGTTTTTT.

The rearrangement joins TRBV11-2 to TRBJ2-5, with a tentative D call TRBD1 (5 bases). Germline V CDR1 and CDR2: SGHAT, FQNNGV. The CDR3 length is 13 residues. V lost 1 base to trimming and J lost 4 bases, with 7 bases between them. This CDR3 is CASSLGQGETQYF. CDR3 nucleotide sequence: TGTGCCAGCAGCTTAGGGCAGGGAGAGACCCAGTACTTC.

The chain couples TRBV12-5 to TRBJ1-5; D is possibly TRBD1 (6 bases). The CDR3 consists of 17 residues. CDR1 LGHNT and CDR2 FRNRAP come from the germline V gene. V was pared by 2 bases and J by 3 bases, with 17 bases between. The CDR3 loop reads CASGLMRGQGTNQPQHF. CDR3 sequence (DNA): TGTGCTAGTGGTTTGATGCGTGGGCAGGGGACCAATCAGCCCCAGCATTTT.

J is TRBJ2-3 and V is TRBV2, with D hard to call. V shed 4 bases and J shed 4 bases, with 6 bases lying between them. Germline CDR1 SNHLY, CDR2 FYNNEI. The CDR3 runs 12 residues. CDR3 nucleotide sequence: TGTGCCAGCAGTGTACAGCCAGATACGCAGTATTTT. Its translation: CASSVQPDTQYF.

CDR3 protein: CATTRQRFNYGYTF. The CDR3 nucleotides read TGTGCCACCACTAGGCAGAGATTTAACTATGGCTACACCTTC. The chain links TRBV28 to TRBJ1-2; D is undetermined. V was pared by 10 bases and J by 1 base, with 16 bases between. The CDR3 is made up of 14 amino acids. Germline V lookup: CDR1 MDHEN, CDR2 SYDVKM.

The rearrangement uses TRBV5-1 and TRBJ2-1; D call uncertain. CDR3 length: 14 amino acids. Germline V gives CDR1 SGHRS, CDR2 YFSETQ. V gave up 2 bases and J gave up 4 bases, with 10 bases separating them. CDR3 sequence reads: CASSFAAEYNEQFF. In nucleotides, the CDR3 is TGCGCCAGCAGCTTCGCGGCCGAATACAATGAGCAGTTCTTC.